This entry lists 21 T cell receptor beta chains sequenced from one sample in a study of T cell responses to AZD1222 COVID-19 vaccine. TCRdb's copy holds only in-frame clones and misses some; the assay was immunoSEQ multiplex PCR. The profile covers about 120,000 clones, with roughly 90% appearing a single time and about 3.7% taken by the ten largest. The sample in question was peripheral blood, obtained on day 0 of AZD1222 vaccination. All receptors derive from an adult in good health.

The rearrangement links TRBV27 to TRBJ1-1; the D gene is possibly TRBD1 (5 bases). Between the trimmed V and J ends, which lost 2 bases and 5 bases, there was a span of 6 bases. The germline V gene encodes CDR1 MNHEY and CDR2 SMNVEV (reference sequence). This CDR3 has 12 amino acids. The DNA for the CDR3 is TGTGCCAGCAGTTTAAGGGGAACTGAAGCTTTCTTT. Protein: CASSLRGTEAFF.

The J gene is TRBJ2-1, the V gene TRBV13; the match to TRBD2 covers 13 bases. The V segment lost 5 bases and the J segment 1 base; nucleotides outside the gene matches: 8. CDR1 is PRHDT, CDR2 FYEKMQ, per germline (reference sequence). This CDR3 spans 18 amino acids. This chain's CDR3 is CASSPVGLAGTSYNEQFF. In DNA, the CDR3 is TGTGCCAGCAGCCCAGTGGGACTAGCGGGGACGTCCTACAATGAGCAGTTCTTC.

CDR3 in DNA: TGTGCCAGCGGGACGGGACGGACCTATAATTCACCCCTCCACTTT. Protein sequence: CASGTGRTYNSPLHF. This chain uses TRBV19 with TRBJ1-6; perhaps TRBD1 as D (5 bases). Between the trimmed V and J ends, which lost 9 bases and 2 bases, there was a span of 14 bases. The CDR3 consists of 15 residues. Looked up from germline, CDR1 is LNHDA and CDR2 is SQIVND (reference sequence).

V usage is TRBV7-9 and J usage is TRBJ1-1; 11 nucleotides agree with TRBD1. This CDR3 has 13 residues. With 5 bases clipped from V and 7 bases from J, the junction kept 3 bases outside the gene matches. Germline V gene data show CDR1 as SEHNR and CDR2 as FQNEAQ (reference sequence). The CDR3, as DNA: TGTGCCAGCAGCAGGACAGGGGGCGATGAAGCTTTCTTT. Its translation: CASSRTGGDEAFF.

V usage is TRBV6-2 or TRBV6-3 and J usage is TRBJ2-5, with 13 bases lining up with TRBD2. V shed 2 bases, J shed 6 bases, and the junction held 6 bases outside the gene matches. Germline lookup yields CDR1 MNHEY and CDR2 SVGEGT. This CDR3 comprises 16 residues. CDR3 DNA: TGTGCCAGCAGTTACGGGACGACTAGCGGGAGGAAGACCCAGTACTTC. It specifies CASSYGTTSGRKTQYF.

The chain is built from TRBV6-2 or TRBV6-3 and TRBJ2-7; tentative D call: TRBD1 (6 bases). The CDR3 loop spans 18 amino acids. Trimming shortened V by 6 bases and J by 0 bases, and 24 bases separated the two germline ends. CDR1 and CDR2 (germline): MNHEY, SVGEGT. DNA for the CDR3: TGTGCCAGCAGCCTCGACACGAGGGGGACACGGATCTCCTACGAGCAGTACTTC. This gives the protein CASSLDTRGTRISYEQYF.

The chain joins TRBV11-3 to TRBJ2-1, with TRBD1 matching over 8 bases. This CDR3 spans 15 amino acids. Germline V lookup: CDR1 SGHNT, CDR2 YENEEA. V gave up 6 bases and J gave up 8 bases; unmatched junction bases: 12. CDR3 nucleotides: TGTGCCAGCAGTCCACCCGGGACAGGCTTCTATGAGCAGTTCTTC. It yields the protein CASSPPGTGFYEQFF.

The rearrangement links TRBV6-2 or TRBV6-3 to TRBJ1-2; 7 bases match TRBD1. This CDR3 is 13 amino acids long. The V and J ends lost 4 bases and 2 bases, in that order; junction bases with no gene match: 1. Germline CDR1 reads MNHEY; CDR2 reads SVGEGT. Here the CDR3 DNA reads TGTGCCAGCAGTTCGGGACAGAACTATGGCTACACCTTC. Translation gives CASSSGQNYGYTF.

The rearrangement uses TRBV9 and TRBJ2-7; no definite D call. V lost 0 bases and J lost 1, with 14 bases in between. Germline CDR1 reads SGDLS; CDR2 reads YYNGEE. The CDR3 runs to 16 residues. The CDR3 loop reads CASSVARTANSYEQYF. The CDR3 DNA sequence: TGTGCCAGCAGCGTAGCAAGGACGGCGAATTCCTACGAGCAGTACTTC.

The chain is built from TRBV15 and TRBJ1-5; D is possibly TRBD1 (5 bases). The CDR3 sequence is 12 residues long. V gave up 0 bases and J gave up 9 bases, with 6 bases separating them. Per the germline V gene, CDR1 is LNHNV and CDR2 is YYDKDF (reference sequence). CDR3 sequence (DNA): TGTGCCACCAGCAGAGATAGGGGGCCCCAGCATTTT. It specifies CATSRDRGPQHF.

The genes are TRBV9 and TRBJ2-5; 9 nucleotides line up with TRBD1. Germline V gives CDR1 SGDLS, CDR2 YYNGEE. With V trimmed by 2 bases and J by 3 bases, 8 bases remained unmatched. The CDR3 extends over 16 amino acids. CDR3 nucleotide sequence: TGTGCCAGCAGCGTCACCCCTGGGACAGGGAAAGAGACCCAGTACTTC. Translating it yields CASSVTPGTGKETQYF.

This chain joins TRBV12-5 and TRBJ1-2; the D gene is possibly TRBD1 (5 bases). Germline assignment: CDR1 LGHNT and CDR2 FRNRAP. Trimming cost V 7 bases and J 1 base, with 16 bases left between them. This CDR3 spans 15 amino acids. This CDR3 reads CASVPSRVRNYGYTF. The CDR3 nucleotides are TGTGCTAGTGTCCCCTCCAGGGTCCGTAACTATGGCTACACCTTC.

This clone was counted between two and nine times. The J gene is TRBJ1-5, the V gene TRBV19; the D gene is possibly TRBD1 (6 bases). CDR3 length equals 16 residues. Trimming pared 3 bases from V and 0 bases from J, leaving 12 bases between. The germline CDR1 and CDR2 sequences are LNHDA and SQIVND (reference sequence). CDR3 coding DNA: TGTGCCAGTAGTATGGGCAGGGGCTATAGCAATCAGCCCCAGCATTTT. Translated, it gives CASSMGRGYSNQPQHF.

The chain carries TRBV6-2 or TRBV6-3 and TRBJ1-6; D remains ambiguous. In germline, CDR1 is MNHEY, CDR2 SVGEGT. With 2 bases removed from V and 9 bases from J, the gap between germline ends came to 17 bases. This CDR3 has 16 residues. CDR3 protein: CASSYMPQQAGSPLHF. CDR3 in DNA: TGTGCCAGCAGTTACATGCCGCAGCAGGCTGGTTCACCCCTCCACTTT.

The chain couples TRBV4-1 to TRBJ2-7; TRBD1 is a possible D gene (5 bases). The CDR3 consists of 14 residues. Trimming pared 0 bases from V and 3 bases from J, leaving 9 bases between. In germline, CDR1 is MGHRA, CDR2 YSYEKL. DNA of the CDR3: TGCGCCAGCAGCCAAGATCGCAGGGACTACGAGCAGTACTTC. Encoded protein: CASSQDRRDYEQYF.

The chain couples TRBV11-2 to TRBJ1-3; possible D gene TRBD1, 6 bases. V was clipped by 5 bases and J by 2 bases, with 16 bases between them. CDR3 length: 16 amino acids. Germline V gives CDR1 SGHAT, CDR2 FQNNGV. CDR3 residues: CASSPRGGGTGNTIYF. CDR3 coding DNA: TGTGCCAGCAGCCCTAGAGGGGGAGGAACTGGAAACACCATATATTTT.

This chain joins TRBV12-5 and TRBJ1-2; D is uncertain. The CDR3 loop spans 14 amino acids. V lost 4 bases and J lost 2, with 11 bases in between. In germline, CDR1 is LGHNT, CDR2 FRNRAP. CDR3 loop: CASGSDKGNYGYTF. The CDR3 nucleotides are TGTGCTAGTGGTTCAGATAAAGGAAACTATGGCTACACCTTC.

This clone has a single count. This chain links TRBV19 with TRBJ2-5; 7 nucleotides align to TRBD2. The CDR3 is 11 amino acids. V shed 4 bases, J shed 7 bases, and the junction held 0 bases outside the gene matches. Germline V gives CDR1 LNHDA, CDR2 SQIVND (reference sequence). This chain's CDR3 is CASSREGTQYF. The CDR3 region has the DNA TGTGCCAGTAGTAGGGAGGGGACCCAGTACTTC.

The CDR3 is CASSRILRDGYTF. In DNA form, the CDR3 reads TGTGCCAGCTCACGGATTTTGCGGGATGGCTACACCTTC. The chain employs TRBV18 and TRBJ1-2; D remains unclear. V dropped 4 bases and J dropped 6 bases, with 12 bases sitting between them. CDR1 and CDR2 from the germline V gene are KGHSH and LQKENI. This CDR3 comprises 13 residues.

The chain joins TRBV18 to TRBJ1-5; D is possibly TRBD1 (6 bases). The CDR3 contains 14 residues. Trimming left V 2 bases short and J 6 bases short, with 11 bases between. Germline values: CDR1 KGHSH, CDR2 LQKENI. The CDR3 reads CASSPYVGGQPQHF. The CDR3 DNA reads TGTGCCAGCTCACCATATGTAGGGGGTCAGCCCCAGCATTTT.

This clone is judged medium-sized (0.01 to 0.1%). The CDR3 bases are TGCGCCAGCAGCTGGACTAGCGGGGAACCCTACGAGCAGTACTTC. Its translation is CASSWTSGEPYEQYF. J is TRBJ2-7 and V is TRBV10-1; 12 nucleotides align to TRBD2. CDR3 length: 15 residues. V gave up 6 bases and J gave up 2 bases; unmatched junction bases: 5. CDR1 is WNHNN, CDR2 SYGVQD, per germline (reference sequence).